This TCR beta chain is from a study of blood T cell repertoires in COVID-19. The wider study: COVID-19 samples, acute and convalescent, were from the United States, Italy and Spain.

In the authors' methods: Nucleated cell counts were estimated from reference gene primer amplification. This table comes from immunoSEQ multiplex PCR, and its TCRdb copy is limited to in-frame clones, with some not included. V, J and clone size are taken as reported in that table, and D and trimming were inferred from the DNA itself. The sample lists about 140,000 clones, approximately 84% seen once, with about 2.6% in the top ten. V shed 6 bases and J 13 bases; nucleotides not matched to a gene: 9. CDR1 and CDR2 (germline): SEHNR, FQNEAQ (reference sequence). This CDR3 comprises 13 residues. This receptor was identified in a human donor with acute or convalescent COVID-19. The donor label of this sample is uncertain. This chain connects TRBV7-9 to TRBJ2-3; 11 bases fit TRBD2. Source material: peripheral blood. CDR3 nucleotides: TGTGCCAGCAGTATATTAGCGGGAGGGCCCAAGTATTTT. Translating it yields CASSILAGGPKYF.